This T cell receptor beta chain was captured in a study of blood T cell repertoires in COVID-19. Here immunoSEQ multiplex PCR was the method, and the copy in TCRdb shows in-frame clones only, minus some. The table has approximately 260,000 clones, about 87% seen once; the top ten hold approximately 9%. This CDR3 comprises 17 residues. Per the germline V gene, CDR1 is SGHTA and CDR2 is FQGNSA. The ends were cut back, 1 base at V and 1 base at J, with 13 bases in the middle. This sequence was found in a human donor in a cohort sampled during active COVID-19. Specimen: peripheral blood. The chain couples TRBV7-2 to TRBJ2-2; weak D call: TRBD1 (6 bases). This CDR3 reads CASSLVQGRGNTGELFF. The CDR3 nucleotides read TGTGCCAGCAGCTTAGTTCAGGGCAGGGGGAACACCGGGGAGCTGTTTTTT.